This T cell receptor beta chain comes out of a study of cytomegalovirus exposure and HLA in healthy donors. General study findings and limits: Across donors, most TCRs were seen rarely, yet some public ones were widespread. According to a subsequent analysis, TCR clusters from the first cohort were inclined to appear together in the roughly 120 validation repertoires. Reported results showed that the classifier diagnosed cytomegalovirus status with high specificity and sensitivity. Three CMV-associated chains were confirmed in vitro to be specific for CMV antigens.

Produced via immunoSEQ multiplex PCR; TCRdb's table is partial and in-frame only. The top ten hold over 2% of the sample, which has about 150,000 clones, roughly 86% seen once. A note on this clone: Its antigen is undetermined.

The CDR3 covers 15 residues. Trimming took off 5 bases at V and 4 bases at J, with 17 bases between the two ends. CDR1 and CDR2 (germline): SEHNR, FQNEAQ (reference sequence). The sequenced sample consisted of PBMCs. This chain links TRBV7-9 with TRBJ1-1, with TRBD1 as a possible D gene (6 bases). The clonotype comes from a human donor in good health. The CDR3 here is CASSKHTGRGTEAFF. The CDR3 nucleotides read TGTGCCAGCAGCAAGCACACAGGGCGCGGCACTGAAGCTTTCTTT.